The T cell receptor beta chain under discussion was sequenced for a study of T cell changes during pregnancy in multiple sclerosis. Trimming pared 3 bases from V and 1 base from J, leaving 13 bases between. The CDR3 totals 15 residues. Germline V CDR1 and CDR2: SGDLS, YYNGEE. TCRdb's table, derived via immunoSEQ multiplex PCR, lists solely in-frame clones and lacks some. The table records 45,000 to 55,000 clones, about 92% of them present only once. The source was peripheral blood, collected after pregnancy. This TCR came from a female donor with multiple sclerosis, enrolled in a pregnancy study. This chain joins TRBV9 and TRBJ1-1, with D unresolved. In DNA, the CDR3 is TGTGCCAGCAGCGCGACTTCTGGCCCGAACACTGAAGCTTTCTTT. Translating gives CASSATSGPNTEAFF.